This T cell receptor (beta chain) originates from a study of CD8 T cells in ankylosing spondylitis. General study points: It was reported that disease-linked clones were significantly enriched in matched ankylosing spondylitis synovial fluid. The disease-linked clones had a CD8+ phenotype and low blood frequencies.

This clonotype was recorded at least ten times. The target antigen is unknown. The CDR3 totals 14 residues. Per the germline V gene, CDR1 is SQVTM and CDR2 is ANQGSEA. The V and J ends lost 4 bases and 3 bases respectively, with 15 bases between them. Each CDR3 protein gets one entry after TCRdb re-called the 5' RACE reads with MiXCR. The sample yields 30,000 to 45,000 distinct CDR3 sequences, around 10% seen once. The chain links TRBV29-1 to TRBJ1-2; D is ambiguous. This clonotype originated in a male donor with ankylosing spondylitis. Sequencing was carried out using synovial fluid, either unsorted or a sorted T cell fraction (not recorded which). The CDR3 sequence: CSVGTWFGDYGYTF. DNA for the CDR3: TGCAGCGTTGGTACCTGGTTTGGGGACTATGGCTACACCTTC. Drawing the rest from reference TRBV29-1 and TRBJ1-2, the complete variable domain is SAVISQKPSRDICQRGTSLTIQCQVDSQVTMMFWYRQQPGQSLTLIATANQGSEATYESGFVIDKFPISRPNLTFSTLTVSNMSPEDSSIYLCSVGTWFGDYGYTFGSGTRLTVV.